Sequencing of this T cell receptor (beta chain) was carried out in a study of blood T cell repertoires in COVID-19. Some clones are missing from TCRdb's copy, which holds only in-frame ones; the method was immunoSEQ multiplex PCR. This table has a few hundred thousand clones, approximately 81% appearing once. In germline, CDR1 is LNHNV, CDR2 YYDKDF (reference sequence). V gave up 0 bases and J gave up 9 bases, with 14 bases separating them. This CDR3 has 14 amino acids. The rearrangement links TRBV15 to TRBJ1-1; D gene ambiguous. The specimen was peripheral blood. This receptor was taken from a man in his fifties or sixties who had recovered from COVID-19. The CDR3 DNA reads TGTGCCACCAGCAGAGATCCGGGGTCTATGAAAGCTTTCTTT. The encoded protein is CATSRDPGSMKAFF.